This T cell receptor (beta chain) was found in a study of blood T cell repertoires in COVID-19. Clones were sequenced by immunoSEQ multiplex PCR, and TCRdb holds only the in-frame ones, with some missing. The sample records 240,000 or so clones, 70% to 90% being singletons. The CDR3 loop spans 15 amino acids. Trimming took off 6 bases at V and 7 bases at J, with 21 bases between the two ends. Germline CDR1 is LNHDA and CDR2 is SQIVND (reference sequence). Sequenced input: peripheral blood. The chain joins TRBV19 to TRBJ1-2; a weak D match, TRBD1 (5 bases). This TCR was recovered from a woman in her seventies with active or convalescent COVID-19. CDR3 bases: TGTGCCAGTAGCGATACTCAGACAGTCTCTTTTGGCTACACCTTC. This sequence encodes CASSDTQTVSFGYTF. Combining the CDR3 with reference TRBV19 and TRBJ1-2 gives the whole variable domain DGGITQSPKYLFRKEGQNVTLSCEQNLNHDAMYWYRQDPGQGLRLIYYSQIVNDFQKGDIAEGYSVSREKKESFPLTVTSAQKNPTAFYLCASSDTQTVSFGYTFGSGTRLTVV.